This entry concerns a single TCR beta chain. Methods used by the authors: It was from reference gene primer amplification that nucleated cell counts were estimated. The method was immunoSEQ multiplex PCR; TCRdb's version includes in-frame clones alone and lacks a portion of them. Clone size and V and J calls were adopted from that table, with D and trimming inferred from the DNA. In the table there are some 180,000 clones, around 85% of which are singletons. The data derive from a study of blood T cell repertoires in COVID-19. Across the study: Some COVID-19 samples were acute and others convalescent; all came from the United States, Italy and Spain. T cells, B-cell-depleted T cells, or PBMCs supplied cDNA or gDNA.

V lost 3 bases, J lost 2 bases, and 10 bases stayed unmatched. Germline assignment: CDR1 SGHTS and CDR2 YDEGEE. The CDR3 consists of 17 residues. The sequence was obtained from a woman aged 55-70 years with acute or convalescent COVID-19. Sample: peripheral blood. This chain connects TRBV5-8 to TRBJ1-2; TRBD1 matches at 10 bases. CDR3 sequence: CASSWGQGILANYGYTF. The CDR3 DNA follows: TGTGCCAGCAGCTGGGGACAGGGGATCTTAGCGAACTATGGCTACACCTTC.